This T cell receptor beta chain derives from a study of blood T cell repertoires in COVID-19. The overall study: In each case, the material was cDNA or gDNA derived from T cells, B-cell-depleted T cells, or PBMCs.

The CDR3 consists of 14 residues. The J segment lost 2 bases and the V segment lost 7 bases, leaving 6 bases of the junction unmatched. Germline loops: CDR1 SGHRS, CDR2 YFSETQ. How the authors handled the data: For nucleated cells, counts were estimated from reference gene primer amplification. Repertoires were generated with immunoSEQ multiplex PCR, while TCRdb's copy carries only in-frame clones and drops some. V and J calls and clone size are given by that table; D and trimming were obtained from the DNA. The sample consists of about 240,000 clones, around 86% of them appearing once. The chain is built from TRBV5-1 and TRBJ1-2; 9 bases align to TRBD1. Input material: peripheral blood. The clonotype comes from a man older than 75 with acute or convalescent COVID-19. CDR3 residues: CASGTGGPNYGYTF. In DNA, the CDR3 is TGCGCCAGCGGCACAGGGGGCCCCAACTATGGCTACACCTTC.